The rows below give T cell receptor beta chains drawn from one sample of a study of blood T cell repertoires in COVID-19. Measured with immunoSEQ multiplex PCR; TCRdb has only the in-frame clones, and not every one. The sample lists approximately 70,000 clones; 75% to 85% were seen once. The specimen was peripheral blood. The source is a woman over 75 with active or convalescent COVID-19. Both conserved end residues are trimmed from each CDR3. Where a row states a size, it is once, few, many or the class of an expanded clone; other rows omit it.

v_gene: TRBV6-2/TRBV6-3; abundance: .; CDR3aa: ASSYQGYEQY
v_gene: TRBV7-2; abundance: once; CDR3aa: ASSLVQGATGNTIY
v_gene: TRBV29-1; abundance: few; CDR3aa: SARDRGLLGNTEAF
v_gene: TRBV4-2; abundance: .; CDR3aa: ASSQVWPGTGGFSNQPQH
v_gene: TRBV4-1; abundance: .; CDR3aa: ASSPKSGTVKETQY
v_gene: TRBV6-4; abundance: few; CDR3aa: ASSDEGGMREQY
v_gene: TRBV5-4; abundance: .; CDR3aa: ASSLVDRGGTEAF
v_gene: TRBV7-2; abundance: .; CDR3aa: ASSFSPLAGDTQY
v_gene: TRBV7-9; abundance: once; CDR3aa: ASSPPQGARAYFGNTIY
v_gene: TRBV7-2; abundance: .; CDR3aa: ATTTSRGSGNTIY
v_gene: TRBV28; abundance: .; CDR3aa: ASSFSGGSNSPLH
v_gene: TRBV7-3; abundance: .; CDR3aa: ASSASQGAIYNEQF
v_gene: TRBV7-8; abundance: .; CDR3aa: ASSPRQGAIQPQH
v_gene: TRBV6-5; abundance: .; CDR3aa: ASRNLGGGYGYT
v_gene: TRBV5-6; abundance: .; CDR3aa: ASSLVGGPNTGELF
v_gene: TRBV7-2; abundance: .; CDR3aa: ASSLEVGHQPQH
v_gene: TRBV11-2; abundance: .; CDR3aa: ASSLIGTGLYNEQF
v_gene: TRBV18; abundance: .; CDR3aa: ASSPPGVGETQY
v_gene: TRBV27; abundance: .; CDR3aa: ASSLNPGQGRTEAF
v_gene: TRBV13; abundance: few; CDR3aa: ASSRGQGRQPQH
v_gene: TRBV5-6; abundance: .; CDR3aa: ASSWWATPYEQY
v_gene: TRBV27; abundance: .; CDR3aa: ASSWGHTSSYNSPLH